Shown below are 16 T cell receptor beta chains from a single sample sequenced in a study of ipilimumab plus nivolumab after autologous stem cell transplantation. Measured with immunoSEQ multiplex PCR; TCRdb has only the in-frame clones, and not every one. The sample contains about 13,000 clones, around four fifths of which appear only once. The sample here was PBMCs, taken in a trial of ipilimumab plus nivolumab as post-transplant consolidation. All receptors derive from a male donor with diffuse large B-cell lymphoma.

The chain joins TRBV5-6 to TRBJ1-3; D is ambiguous. V gave up 0 bases and J gave up 1 base, with 8 bases separating them. The CDR3 consists of 15 residues. The germline V gene encodes CDR1 SGHDT and CDR2 YYEEEE. The CDR3 loop reads CASSLGTRSGNTIYF. Here the CDR3 DNA reads TGTGCCAGCAGCTTGGGCACAAGATCTGGAAACACCATATATTTT. Filled out from reference TRBV5-6 and TRBJ1-3, the complete variable domain reads DAGVTQSPTHLIKTRGQQVTLRCSPKSGHDTVSWYQQALGQGPQFIFQYYEEEERQRGNFPDRFSGHQFPNYSSELNVNALLLGDSALYLCASSLGTRSGNTIYFGEGSWLTVV.

The rearrangement uses TRBV10-1 and TRBJ2-1; D call uncertain. V was shortened by 5 bases and J by 3 bases, with 8 bases between the two germline ends. CDR3 size: 13 residues. Germline V CDR1 and CDR2: WNHNN, SYGVQD (reference sequence). CDR3 protein: CASSQDVYNEQFF. CDR3 nucleotides: TGCGCCAGCAGTCAGGACGTCTACAATGAGCAGTTCTTC.

CDR3 DNA: TGTGCCTGGAGTGTTGGCATGTATGGCTACACCTTC. It encodes CAWSVGMYGYTF. The chain is built from TRBV30 and TRBJ1-2; D remains ambiguous. Per the germline V gene, CDR1 is GTSNPN and CDR2 is SVGIG (reference sequence). Between the trimmed V and J ends, which lost 0 bases and 5 bases, there was a span of 7 bases. This CDR3 has 12 amino acids.

The rearrangement uses TRBV2 and TRBJ1-1, with unresolved D. In germline, CDR1 is SNHLY, CDR2 FYNNEI. Trimming took off 6 bases at V and 0 bases at J, with 14 bases between the two ends. CDR3 length equals 15 residues. This chain's CDR3 is CASSPKRTMNTEAFF. The CDR3 DNA reads as TGTGCCAGCAGCCCGAAACGGACCATGAACACTGAAGCTTTCTTT. Full variable domain (remainder filled in from reference TRBV2 and TRBJ1-1): EPEVTQTPSHQVTQMGQEVILRCVPISNHLYFYWYRQILGQKVEFLVSFYNNEISEKSEIFDDQFSVERPDGSNFTLKIRSTKLEDSAMYFCASSPKRTMNTEAFFGQGTRLTVV.

This chain joins TRBV2 and TRBJ1-2; a possible D gene is TRBD1 (5 bases). The CDR3 consists of 14 residues. Germline CDR1 and CDR2: SNHLY and FYNNEI. V lost 7 bases to trimming and J lost 3 bases, with 15 bases between them. DNA for the CDR3: TGTGCCAGCAAAACTTCCGGGGGGGACTATGGCTACACCTTC. Amino acid sequence: CASKTSGGDYGYTF.

The CDR3 sequence is CASSYIRSTGRPEAFF. DNA for the CDR3: TGTGCCAGCAGTTACATACGATCGACAGGGCGCCCTGAAGCTTTCTTT. This chain joins TRBV6-5 and TRBJ1-1; 7 bases fit TRBD1. V dropped 2 bases and J dropped 6; count of bases not matched to a gene: 12. The length of the CDR3 is 16 residues. The germline CDR1 and CDR2 sequences are MNHEY and SVGAGI.

V is TRBV7-9 and J is TRBJ2-1; the match to TRBD2 covers 8 bases. V shed 5 bases and J 6 bases; nucleotides not matched to a gene: 3. Looked up from germline, CDR1 is SEHNR and CDR2 is FQNEAQ (reference sequence). The length of the CDR3 is 13 residues. This CDR3 reads CASSPGTSNEQFF. Written as DNA, the CDR3 is TGTGCCAGCAGCCCCGGGACTAGCAATGAGCAGTTCTTC.

The chain links TRBV5-1 to TRBJ2-1, with a weak D call TRBD2 (6 bases). This CDR3 has 15 amino acids. Germline CDR1 reads SGHRS; CDR2 reads YFSETQ. The V gene lost 0 bases and the J gene lost 10 bases, with 17 bases spanning the gap. CDR3: CASSLEPAGIGEQFF. DNA for the CDR3: TGCGCCAGCAGCTTGGAACCAGCGGGCATAGGGGAGCAGTTCTTC.

J is TRBJ2-3 and V is TRBV19; D is uncertain. The CDR3 consists of 11 residues. CDR1 and CDR2 from the germline V gene are LNHDA and SQIVND (reference sequence). Trimming removed 7 bases at V and 9 bases at J, with 11 bases between. The CDR3 region has the DNA TGTGCCAGTACTTGGGTTTCCACGCAGTATTTT. Translation gives CASTWVSTQYF.

The CDR3 bases are TGTGCCAGCAGCGGGGGACAGGGGGGAACTGGGGCCAACGTCCTGACTTTC. Protein: CASSGGQGGTGANVLTF. The chain employs TRBV9 and TRBJ2-6; 11 bases align to TRBD1. V shed 3 bases, J shed 2 bases, and the junction held 4 bases outside the gene matches. The germline V gene encodes CDR1 SGDLS and CDR2 YYNGEE. CDR3 length equals 17 residues.

The V and J genes are TRBV6-5 and TRBJ2-1; 7 bases match TRBD2. Germline-derived CDR1 and CDR2 are MNHEY and SVGAGI. This CDR3 region has 15 residues. V was pared by 6 bases and J by 5 bases, with 10 bases of the junction left unmatched. The CDR3 spells CASSEPSSGNNEQFF. The CDR3 nucleotides are TGTGCCAGCAGCGAACCCTCTAGCGGTAACAATGAGCAGTTCTTC.

Notes on this clone: A single base separates this from a much larger clone, so it may be a read error. The gene calls are TRBV5-4 and TRBJ1-6; D gene ambiguous. V was pared by 4 bases and J by 10 bases, with 9 bases between. Germline CDR1 is SGHNT and CDR2 is YYREEE (reference sequence). This CDR3 comprises 12 residues. The CDR3 reads CASSHLGSPLHF. DNA for the CDR3: TGTGCCAGCAGCCATCTTGGGTCACCCCTCCACTTT.

The genes are TRBV9 and TRBJ2-7; 8 bases match TRBD2. The CDR3 length is 13 residues. After removal of 4 bases from V and 3 bases from J, the junction contained 3 bases not matched to a gene. CDR1 and CDR2 (germline): SGDLS, YYNGEE. In nucleotides, the CDR3 is TGTGCCAGCAGCCGGGCGGGGGGCTACGAGCAGTACTTC. Its translation: CASSRAGGYEQYF.

The chain uses TRBV5-6 and TRBJ1-1; a weak D match, TRBD1 (6 bases). Germline lookup yields CDR1 SGHDT and CDR2 YYEEEE. Trimming took 4 bases from V and 0 from J, leaving 16 bases between them. This CDR3 is 16 amino acids long. The CDR3 DNA follows: TGTGCCAGCAGCCCGGGTGCCGGACAGATGAACACTGAAGCTTTCTTT. This translates into CASSPGAGQMNTEAFF. Full variable domain (rest looked up from reference TRBV5-6 and TRBJ1-1): DAGVTQSPTHLIKTRGQQVTLRCSPKSGHDTVSWYQQALGQGPQFIFQYYEEEERQRGNFPDRFSGHQFPNYSSELNVNALLLGDSALYLCASSPGAGQMNTEAFFGQGTRLTVV.

The chain employs TRBV7-7 and TRBJ2-5; 9 bases fit TRBD2. Germline assignment: CDR1 SSHAT and CDR2 FNYEAQ (reference sequence). The CDR3 runs to 15 residues. The CDR3 loop is CAYTPRGGFTETQYF. The CDR3 nucleotides are TGTGCTTATACCCCGCGGGGGGGCTTTACCGAGACCCAGTACTTC.

CDR3: CASSATGRGNTEAFF. Written as DNA, the CDR3 is TGTGCCAGCAGCGCGACAGGCCGGGGGAACACTGAAGCTTTCTTT. This chain uses TRBV6-1 with TRBJ1-1; possibly TRBD1 for D (6 bases). Germline V CDR1 and CDR2: MNHNS, SASEGT. The CDR3 has 15 amino acids. V was cut by 6 bases and J by 1 base, with 15 bases left in between.